This paragraph reports one T cell receptor (beta chain). Amplified TCR beta CDR3 regions came from RNA transcripts. Primed by the HTBI set, a first-round RT-PCR was run on the TCR CDR3. TCRdb recomputed calls from the multiplex PCR reads with MiXCR, one row per CDR3 protein. The table has roughly 500,000 distinct CDR3 sequences, around 24% seen once. The source of the sample is a study of T cells in Graves' hyperthyroidism and ophthalmopathy. Source material for PBMCs was less than 12 ml fresh peripheral blood. V lost 6 bases and J 8 bases, leaving 15 bases between the germline ends. CDR1 and CDR2 from the germline V gene are KGHDR and SFDVKD. The CDR3 contains 13 residues.

The TCR originated in a woman in her thirties with Graves' ophthalmopathy. The sequenced sample was blood. The chain is built from TRBV24-1 and TRBJ2-5; a weak D match, TRBD1 (6 bases). CDR3 nucleotide sequence: TGTGCCACCAGTCTAGGCCAGGGGCTCACCCAGTACTTC. Its protein product is CATSLGQGLTQYF.